Below, 30 T cell receptor beta chains from the same sample are listed, as sequenced in a study of blood T cell repertoires in COVID-19. Libraries were prepared by immunoSEQ multiplex PCR; TCRdb keeps only in-frame clonotypes and omits some of them. Here the sample spans around 200,000 clones, about 85% being singletons. The sample comprised peripheral blood. The receptors stem from a man aged 25-45 years with acute or convalescent COVID-19.

This rearrangement joins TRBV27 to TRBJ2-7; TRBD1 matches at 8 bases. V gave up 6 bases and J gave up 5 bases; unmatched junction bases: 9. From germline, CDR1 is MNHEY and CDR2 SMNVEV (reference sequence). The CDR3 contains 14 residues. The CDR3 region is CASSPRRQGNEQYF. The CDR3 region has the DNA TGTGCCAGCAGCCCCCGGCGACAGGGGAACGAGCAGTACTTC.

V and J are TRBV4-1 and TRBJ1-3, with D possibly TRBD1 on 6 matching bases. V was clipped by 4 bases and J by 0 bases, with 19 bases between them. Looked up from germline, CDR1 is MGHRA and CDR2 is YSYEKL. The CDR3 contains 18 residues. CDR3: CASSPAIRTDSSGNTIYF. For the CDR3, the DNA is TGCGCCAGCAGCCCAGCTATCCGGACGGACAGCTCTGGAAACACCATATATTTT.

This rearrangement joins TRBV5-1 to TRBJ2-7, with TRBD1 as a possible D gene (6 bases). The V end was cut by 2 bases, the J end by 3 bases, with 6 bases between. The length of the CDR3 is 12 residues. Germline values: CDR1 SGHRS, CDR2 YFSETQ. CDR3 amino acids: CASSLQGYEQYF. CDR3 nucleotide sequence: TGCGCCAGCAGCTTACAGGGCTACGAGCAGTACTTC.

The J gene is TRBJ2-1, the V gene TRBV7-2; no reliable D call. This CDR3 is 16 amino acids long. Germline V CDR1 and CDR2: SGHTA, FQGNSA. Trimming left V 5 bases short and J 0 bases short, with 14 bases between. CDR3 in amino acids: CASSLSQASSYNEQFF. The CDR3 region has the DNA TGTGCCAGCAGCCTCAGTCAGGCGAGCTCCTACAATGAGCAGTTCTTC.

This chain links TRBV27 with TRBJ1-2, with D maybe TRBD1 (6 bases). V dropped 5 bases and J dropped 2 bases, with 15 bases sitting between them. This CDR3 is built from 15 residues. CDR1 is MNHEY, CDR2 SMNVEV, per germline (reference sequence). As DNA, the CDR3 is TGTGCCAGCAGTCTCAGCTCGGACAGAAACTATGGCTACACCTTC. Its protein is CASSLSSDRNYGYTF.

This clone has just one count. V gene TRBV9 combines with J gene TRBJ2-7; 14 nucleotides align to TRBD2. Germline-derived CDR1 and CDR2 are SGDLS and YYNGEE. Unmatched junction bases numbered 10, after V lost 3 bases and J lost 5 bases. This CDR3 spans 17 amino acids. The CDR3 region is CASSASGTSGSLHEQYF. The CDR3 DNA reads as TGTGCCAGCAGCGCGTCCGGGACTAGCGGGAGTCTCCACGAGCAGTACTTC.

The V and J genes are TRBV19 and TRBJ1-5; D gene uncertain. The CDR3 consists of 14 residues. The germline CDR1 and CDR2 sequences are LNHDA and SQIVND (reference sequence). V lost 1 base and J 6 bases, leaving 10 bases between the germline ends. This chain's CDR3 is CASSIVGSPQPQHF. CDR3 coding DNA: TGTGCCAGTAGTATAGTGGGCTCCCCTCAGCCCCAGCATTTT.

The chain recombines TRBV11-2 with TRBJ1-2; no reliable D call. V lost 5 bases and J 8 bases, leaving 18 bases between the germline ends. Germline V gene data show CDR1 as SGHAT and CDR2 as FQNNGV. The CDR3 is 14 amino acids. CDR3 sequence: CASSPQVHQWGYTF. The CDR3 bases are TGTGCCAGCAGCCCTCAGGTACACCAGTGGGGCTACACCTTC.

This clone was counted a few times. Other DNA sequences of this sample code for an identical CDR3. The chain links TRBV5-1 to TRBJ1-2, with D unresolved. Between the trimmed V and J ends, which lost 0 bases and 2 bases, there was a span of 5 bases. There are 13 residues in the CDR3. Germline CDR1 and CDR2: SGHRS and YFSETQ. CDR3 DNA sequence: TGCGCCAGCAGCTTGGGCCAGAACTATGGCTACACCTTC. Translated, it gives CASSLGQNYGYTF. Combining the CDR3 with reference TRBV5-1 and TRBJ1-2 gives the whole variable domain KAGVTQTPRYLIKTRGQQVTLSCSPISGHRSVSWYQQTPGQGLQFLFEYFSETQRNKGNFPGRFSGRQFSNSRSEMNVSTLELGDSALYLCASSLGQNYGYTFGSGTRLTVV.

The V gene is TRBV7-8, the J gene TRBJ2-3; D unresolved. V was shortened by 2 bases and J by 6 bases, with 18 bases between the two germline ends. The germline CDR1 and CDR2 sequences are SGHVS and FQNEAQ. There are 16 residues in the CDR3. The CDR3 bases are TGTGCCAGCAGCTTACCCTCCCCTTCCTCCGCGGATACGCAGTATTTT. This gives the protein CASSLPSPSSADTQYF.

This rearrangement joins TRBV7-3 to TRBJ2-3; 9 positions agree with TRBD2. The germline V gene encodes CDR1 SGHTA and CDR2 FQGTGA. This CDR3 spans 18 amino acids. Trimming cost V 5 bases and J 5 bases; bases outside gene matches: 17. CDR3 region: CASSPSSTAGGKGDTQYF. In nucleotides, the CDR3 is TGTGCCAGCAGCCCCAGCTCCACAGCGGGAGGCAAGGGAGATACGCAGTATTTT.

The chain joins TRBV20-1 to TRBJ2-1; D remains ambiguous. V lost 5 bases, J lost 10 bases, and 12 bases lay in between. The CDR3 has 11 residues. The V gene's germline CDR1 is DFQATT and CDR2 SNEGSKA (reference sequence). The CDR3 here is CSALNFQEQFF. In DNA form, the CDR3 reads TGCAGTGCTCTTAACTTCCAAGAGCAGTTCTTC.

V usage is TRBV30 and J usage is TRBJ1-5, with D possibly matching TRBD1 (6 bases). This CDR3 region has 12 residues. Germline V gives CDR1 GTSNPN, CDR2 SVGIG (reference sequence). The germline V and J ends were trimmed by 4 bases and 9 bases, with 13 bases remaining between them. The CDR3 region is CAWKGGTGPQHF. DNA of the CDR3: TGTGCCTGGAAGGGGGGGACCGGGCCCCAGCATTTT.

The V call is TRBV5-1, the J call TRBJ2-1; TRBD2 agrees at 7 bases. V gave up 7 bases and J gave up 9 bases; unmatched junction bases: 10. The V gene's germline CDR1 is SGHRS and CDR2 YFSETQ. CDR3 length: 13 residues. The chain's CDR3 is CASSQSGEGEQFF. Written as DNA, the CDR3 is TGCGCCAGCTCCCAAAGCGGGGAGGGTGAGCAGTTCTTC. Variable domain in full (rest from reference TRBV5-1 and TRBJ2-1): KAGVTQTPRYLIKTRGQQVTLSCSPISGHRSVSWYQQTPGQGLQFLFEYFSETQRNKGNFPGRFSGRQFSNSRSEMNVSTLELGDSALYLCASSQSGEGEQFFGPGTRLTVL.

J is TRBJ2-5 and V is TRBV30; 10 nucleotides match TRBD1. J was trimmed by 4 bases and V by 1 base; bases with no gene match: 6. CDR3 length: 15 residues. The germline CDR1 and CDR2 sequences are GTSNPN and SVGIG (reference sequence). The CDR3: CAWSAGTGDAETQYF. The CDR3 DNA is TGTGCCTGGAGTGCCGGGACAGGGGATGCAGAGACCCAGTACTTC.

For the CDR3, the DNA is TGTGCCAGCAGGGGGGGACAGGGTAGTGAAAAACTGTTTTTT. This sequence encodes CASRGGQGSEKLFF. This chain joins TRBV6-6 and TRBJ1-4, with 9 nucleotides matching TRBD1. CDR1 MNHNY and CDR2 SVGAGI come from the germline V gene (reference sequence). V trimming: 6 bases; J trimming: 7 bases; junction bases outside the gene matches: 6. This CDR3 has 14 residues.

V usage is TRBV27 and J usage is TRBJ1-1; 7 bases line up with TRBD1. V dropped 3 bases and J dropped 9; count of bases not matched to a gene: 4. Germline lookup yields CDR1 MNHEY and CDR2 SMNVEV (reference sequence). The CDR3 loop spans 12 amino acids. In DNA form, the CDR3 reads TGTGCCAGCAGTTTCAGGGACAGCCAAGCTTTCTTT. Translation: CASSFRDSQAFF.

The chain couples TRBV11-2 to TRBJ1-2; D is unresolved. This CDR3 comprises 13 residues. V lost 1 base and J 8 bases, leaving 11 bases between the germline ends. Germline V gene sequence: CDR1 SGHAT, CDR2 FQNNGV. The CDR3 DNA reads as TGTGCCAGCAGCTTAGGAATGGCGGGCGGCTACACCTTC. It encodes CASSLGMAGGYTF.

The V call is TRBV28, the J call TRBJ1-2, with 9 positions matching TRBD1. The CDR3 has 17 amino acids. From germline, CDR1 is MDHEN and CDR2 SYDVKM. V lost 3 bases, J lost 4 bases, and 12 bases stayed unmatched. The CDR3 coding sequence is TGTGCCAGCAGTTTCGTAACAGGGGGCGCGAGGGGCTATGGCTACACCTTC. Translated, it gives CASSFVTGGARGYGYTF.

This chain joins TRBV18 and TRBJ1-3; 7 bases align to TRBD1. J lost 2 bases, V lost 4 bases, and 5 bases had no gene match. Germline CDR1 KGHSH, CDR2 LQKENI. The CDR3 extends over 15 amino acids. CDR3 amino acids: CASSQGTGAGNTIYF. CDR3 nucleotide sequence: TGTGCCAGCTCACAGGGCACAGGGGCTGGAAACACCATATATTTT.

This sequence joins TRBV19 and TRBJ1-6, with TRBD1 identical over 7 bases. V shed 2 bases and J 4 bases; nucleotides not matched to a gene: 5. This CDR3 has 16 residues. Germline CDR1 LNHDA, CDR2 SQIVND (reference sequence). CDR3 bases: TGTGCCAGTAGTATAAAGGGGGCCTTGTATAATTCACCCCTCCACTTT. As protein: CASSIKGALYNSPLHF.

This chain links TRBV4-1 with TRBJ1-1; 7 bases are shared with TRBD1. The CDR3 covers 14 residues. V lost 4 bases and J lost 7; bases outside the gene matches: 9. The germline CDR1 and CDR2 sequences are MGHRA and YSYEKL. The CDR3 coding sequence is TGCGCCAGCAGCCGCCCTAATCAGGGGGGTGAAGCTTTCTTT. This translates into CASSRPNQGGEAFF.

Comments on this clone: The sample contains more than one DNA sequence encoding this CDR3. This chain uses TRBV18 with TRBJ1-1; D remains unclear. Germline V CDR1 and CDR2: KGHSH, LQKENI. The ends were cut back, 6 bases at V and 1 base at J, with 9 bases in the middle. CDR3 length: 13 amino acids. CDR3 nucleotide sequence: TGTGCCAGCTCCCCCAGCGGGAACACTGAAGCTTTCTTT. Encoded protein: CASSPSGNTEAFF.

The rearrangement links TRBV11-1 to TRBJ2-2, with D unresolved. This CDR3 is built from 13 residues. CDR1 and CDR2 from the germline V gene are SGHAT and FQDESV (reference sequence). Trimming shortened V by 5 bases and J by 3 bases, and 7 bases separated the two germline ends. The CDR3 protein is CASSPRYTGELFF. CDR3 bases: TGTGCCAGCAGCCCTAGGTACACCGGGGAGCTGTTTTTT.

This clone was seen only once. The chain recombines TRBV6-5 with TRBJ2-2, with D uncertain. V lost 9 bases to trimming and J lost 0 bases, with 8 bases between them. Germline V gene sequence: CDR1 MNHEY, CDR2 SVGAGI. CDR3 length equals 13 residues. This CDR3 reads CASCEANTGELFF. The CDR3 DNA follows: TGTGCCAGTTGCGAAGCGAACACCGGGGAGCTGTTTTTT.

V is TRBV27 and J is TRBJ1-1; D might be TRBD1 (6 bases). The CDR3 sequence is 16 residues long. Germline V gene sequence: CDR1 MNHEY, CDR2 SMNVEV (reference sequence). V was trimmed by 6 bases and J by 5 bases, leaving 22 bases between them. CDR3 nucleotides: TGTGCCAGCAGGATAAGGACAGATATAGAAGGGACTGAAGCTTTCTTT. This sequence encodes CASRIRTDIEGTEAFF.

This clone appeared many times. The chain combines TRBV7-2 with TRBJ2-7; TRBD2 agrees at 12 bases. CDR3 size: 18 residues. CDR1 SGHTA and CDR2 FQGNSA come from the germline V gene. Germline trimming cut 5 bases from V and 7 bases from J; bases unmatched to any gene: 18. The CDR3 loop reads CASSRGGRASGRAREQYF. The CDR3 nucleotides read TGTGCCAGCAGCCGGGGGGGCAGGGCTAGCGGGAGGGCGCGGGAGCAGTACTTC.

The V gene is TRBV6-1, the J gene TRBJ2-1; maybe TRBD2 (7 bases). With 2 bases removed from V and 2 bases from J, the gap between germline ends came to 16 bases. This CDR3 spans 17 amino acids. The germline V gene encodes CDR1 MNHNS and CDR2 SASEGT. The CDR3 DNA is TGTGCCAGCAGTGAAAAGGGGGGGTGGCAGGCCTACAATGAGCAGTTCTTC. Amino acids: CASSEKGGWQAYNEQFF.

V is TRBV11-2 and J is TRBJ2-1; TRBD2 matches at 12 bases. The CDR3 runs 16 residues. V lost 3 bases to trimming and J lost 7 bases; unmatched junction nucleotides: 7. Germline V gene lookup returns CDR1 SGHAT and CDR2 FQNNGV. This CDR3 is CASSLTSGSRYNEQFF. CDR3 DNA: TGTGCCAGCAGCTTGACTAGCGGGAGTAGGTATAATGAGCAGTTCTTC.

This clone is a singleton in its sample. The chain uses TRBV28 and TRBJ2-5; 7 bases align to TRBD2. The CDR3 contains 14 residues. Trimming removed 7 bases from V and 7 bases from J; junction bases left unmatched: 12. Germline CDR1 is MDHEN and CDR2 is SYDVKM. The CDR3, as DNA: TGTGCCAGCACCTCGGGGGGTACAAGATGGACCCAGTACTTC. This encodes CASTSGGTRWTQYF.